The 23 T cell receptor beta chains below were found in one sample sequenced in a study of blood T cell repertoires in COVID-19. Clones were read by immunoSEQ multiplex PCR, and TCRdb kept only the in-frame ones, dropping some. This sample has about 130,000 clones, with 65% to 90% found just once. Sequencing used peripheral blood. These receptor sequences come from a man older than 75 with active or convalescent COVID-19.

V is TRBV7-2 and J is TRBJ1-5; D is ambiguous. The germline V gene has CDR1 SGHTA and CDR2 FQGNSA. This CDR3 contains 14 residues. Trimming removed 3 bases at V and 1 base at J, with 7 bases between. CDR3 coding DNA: TGTGCCAGCAGCTTCACGGAGAGCAATCAGCCCCAGCATTTT. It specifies CASSFTESNQPQHF.

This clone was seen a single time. This CDR3 reads CASSPTGVTEAFF. The CDR3 DNA reads as TGTGCCAGCAGCCCGACAGGTGTGACTGAAGCTTTCTTT. The V and J genes are TRBV11-2 and TRBJ1-1, with D possibly TRBD1 on 6 matching bases. The length of the CDR3 is 13 residues. With 5 bases removed from V and 5 bases from J, the gap between germline ends came to 12 bases. Germline loops: CDR1 SGHAT, CDR2 FQNNGV.

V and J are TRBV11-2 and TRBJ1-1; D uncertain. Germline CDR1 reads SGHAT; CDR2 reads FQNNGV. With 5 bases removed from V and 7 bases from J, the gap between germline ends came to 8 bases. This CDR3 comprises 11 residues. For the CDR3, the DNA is TGTGCCAGCAGCACCCGCAGTGAAGCTTTCTTT. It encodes CASSTRSEAFF.

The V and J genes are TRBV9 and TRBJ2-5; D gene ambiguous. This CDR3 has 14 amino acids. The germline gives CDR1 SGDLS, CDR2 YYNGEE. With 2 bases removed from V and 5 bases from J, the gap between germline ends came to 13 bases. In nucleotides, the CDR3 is TGTGCCAGCAGCGTTGGCGGCAGTAGGGAGACCCAGTACTTC. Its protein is CASSVGGSRETQYF.

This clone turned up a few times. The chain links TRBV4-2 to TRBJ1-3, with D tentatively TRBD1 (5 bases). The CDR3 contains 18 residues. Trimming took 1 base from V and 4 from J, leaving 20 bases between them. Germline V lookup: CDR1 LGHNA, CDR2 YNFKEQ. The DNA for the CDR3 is TGTGCCAGCAGCCAAGTTCTGCCCGGCGGGGGTTTAGGAAACACCATATATTTT. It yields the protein CASSQVLPGGGLGNTIYF.

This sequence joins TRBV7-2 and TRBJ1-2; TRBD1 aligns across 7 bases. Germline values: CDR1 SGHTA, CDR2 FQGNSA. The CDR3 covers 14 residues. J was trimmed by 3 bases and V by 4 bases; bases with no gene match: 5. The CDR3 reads CASSSTGTDYGYTF. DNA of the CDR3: TGTGCCAGCAGCTCAACCGGGACAGACTATGGCTACACCTTC.

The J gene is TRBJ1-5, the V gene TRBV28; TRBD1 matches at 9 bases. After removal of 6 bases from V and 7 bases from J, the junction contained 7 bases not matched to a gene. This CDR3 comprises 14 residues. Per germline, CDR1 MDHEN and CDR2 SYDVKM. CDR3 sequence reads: CASSNYRGPQPQHF. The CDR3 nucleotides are TGTGCCAGCAGCAATTACAGGGGGCCCCAGCCCCAGCATTTT.

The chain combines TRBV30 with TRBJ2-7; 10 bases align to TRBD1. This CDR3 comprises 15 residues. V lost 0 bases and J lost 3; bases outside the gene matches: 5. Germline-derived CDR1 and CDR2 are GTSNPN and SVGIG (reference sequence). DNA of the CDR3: TGTGCCTGGAGTGTACGGACAGGGGGTCTCTACGAGCAGTACTTC. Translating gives CAWSVRTGGLYEQYF.

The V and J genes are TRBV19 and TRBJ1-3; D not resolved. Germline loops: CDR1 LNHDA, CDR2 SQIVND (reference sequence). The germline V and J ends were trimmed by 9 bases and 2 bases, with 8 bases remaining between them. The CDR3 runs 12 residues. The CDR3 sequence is CASRVAGNTIYF. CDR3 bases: TGTGCCAGCCGGGTGGCTGGAAACACCATATATTTT.

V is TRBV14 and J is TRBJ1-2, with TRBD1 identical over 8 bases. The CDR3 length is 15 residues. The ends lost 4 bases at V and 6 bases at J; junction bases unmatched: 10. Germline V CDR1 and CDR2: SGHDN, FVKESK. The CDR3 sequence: CASSRLDRATNGYTF. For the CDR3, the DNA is TGTGCCAGCAGCCGACTGGACAGGGCCACTAATGGCTACACCTTC.

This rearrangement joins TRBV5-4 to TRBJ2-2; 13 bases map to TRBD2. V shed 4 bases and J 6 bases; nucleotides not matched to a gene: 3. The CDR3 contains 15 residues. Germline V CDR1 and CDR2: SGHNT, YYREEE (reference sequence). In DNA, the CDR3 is TGTGCCAGCAGCCTCACTAGCGGGGGGGCCGGGGAGCTGTTTTTT. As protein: CASSLTSGGAGELFF.

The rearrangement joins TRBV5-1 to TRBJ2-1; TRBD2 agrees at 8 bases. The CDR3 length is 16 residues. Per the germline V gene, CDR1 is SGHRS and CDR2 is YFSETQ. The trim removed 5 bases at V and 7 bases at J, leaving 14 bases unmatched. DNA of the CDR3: TGCGCCAGCAGGTTCGGACTAGCCTCTTGGGGGAATGAGCAGTTCTTC. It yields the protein CASRFGLASWGNEQFF. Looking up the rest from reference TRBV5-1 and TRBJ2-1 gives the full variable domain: KAGVTQTPRYLIKTRGQQVTLSCSPISGHRSVSWYQQTPGQGLQFLFEYFSETQRNKGNFPGRFSGRQFSNSRSEMNVSTLELGDSALYLCASRFGLASWGNEQFFGPGTRLTVL.

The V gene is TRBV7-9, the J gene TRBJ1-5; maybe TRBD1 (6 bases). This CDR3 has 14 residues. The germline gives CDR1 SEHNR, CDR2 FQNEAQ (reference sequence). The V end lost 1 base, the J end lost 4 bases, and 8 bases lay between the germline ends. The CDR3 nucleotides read TGTGCCAGCAGCTTAGAAACAGGGAATCAGCCCCAGCATTTT. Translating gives CASSLETGNQPQHF. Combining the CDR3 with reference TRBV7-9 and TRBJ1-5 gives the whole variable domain DTGVSQNPRHKITKRGQNVTFRCDPISEHNRLYWYRQTLGQGPEFLTYFQNEAQLEKSRLLSDRFSAERPKGSFSTLEIQRTEQGDSAMYLCASSLETGNQPQHFGDGTRLSIL.

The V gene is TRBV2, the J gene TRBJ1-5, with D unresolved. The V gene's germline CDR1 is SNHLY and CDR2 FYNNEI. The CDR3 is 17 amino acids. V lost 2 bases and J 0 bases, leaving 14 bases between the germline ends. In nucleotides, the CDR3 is TGTGCCAGCAGTGAACTCACAGCTCCAGATAGCAATCAGCCCCAGCATTTT. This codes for CASSELTAPDSNQPQHF.

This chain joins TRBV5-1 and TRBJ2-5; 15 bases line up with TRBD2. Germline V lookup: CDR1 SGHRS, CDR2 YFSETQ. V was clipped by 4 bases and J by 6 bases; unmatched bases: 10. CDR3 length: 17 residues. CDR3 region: CASSTGLAGGLGKTQYF. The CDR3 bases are TGCGCCAGCAGCACCGGACTAGCGGGGGGGCTGGGAAAGACCCAGTACTTC.

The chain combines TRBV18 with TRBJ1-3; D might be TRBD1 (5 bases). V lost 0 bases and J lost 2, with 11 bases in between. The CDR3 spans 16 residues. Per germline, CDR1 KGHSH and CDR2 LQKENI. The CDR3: CASSPPAQGAGNTIYF. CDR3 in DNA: TGTGCCAGCTCACCACCGGCGCAGGGTGCTGGAAACACCATATATTTT.

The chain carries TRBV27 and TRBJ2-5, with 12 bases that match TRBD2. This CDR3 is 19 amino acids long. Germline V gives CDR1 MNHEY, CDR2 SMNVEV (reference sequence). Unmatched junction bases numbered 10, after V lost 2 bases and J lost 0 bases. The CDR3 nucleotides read TGTGCCAGCAGTTTAGTCAGGGCTAGCGGGAGGGCCGACCAAGAGACCCAGTACTTC. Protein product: CASSLVRASGRADQETQYF.

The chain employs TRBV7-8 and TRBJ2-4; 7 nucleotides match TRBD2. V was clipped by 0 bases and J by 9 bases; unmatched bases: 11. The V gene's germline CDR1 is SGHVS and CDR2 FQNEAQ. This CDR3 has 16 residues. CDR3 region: CASSLAGFAGEGIQYF. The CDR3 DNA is TGTGCCAGCAGCTTAGCGGGATTCGCGGGAGAGGGCATTCAGTACTTC.

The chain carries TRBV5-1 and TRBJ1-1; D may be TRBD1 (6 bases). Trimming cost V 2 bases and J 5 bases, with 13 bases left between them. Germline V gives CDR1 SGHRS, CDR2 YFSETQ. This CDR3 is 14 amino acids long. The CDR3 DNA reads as TGCGCCAGCAGCTTCAGGGGTGGTTGGACTGAAGCTTTCTTT. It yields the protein CASSFRGGWTEAFF.

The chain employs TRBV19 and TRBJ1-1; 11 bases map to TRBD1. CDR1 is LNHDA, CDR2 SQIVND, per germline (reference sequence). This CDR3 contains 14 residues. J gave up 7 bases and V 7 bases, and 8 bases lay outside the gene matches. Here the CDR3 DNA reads TGTGCCAGTATCCGGACAGGGGGCAGGGGTGAAGCTTTCTTT. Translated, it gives CASIRTGGRGEAFF.

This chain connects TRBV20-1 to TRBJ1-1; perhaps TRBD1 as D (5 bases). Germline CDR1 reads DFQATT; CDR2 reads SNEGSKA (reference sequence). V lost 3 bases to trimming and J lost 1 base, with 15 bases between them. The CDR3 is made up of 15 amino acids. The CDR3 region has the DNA TGCAGTGCTAGTATGGGGGGGAGCGCGAACACTGAAGCTTTCTTT. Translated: CSASMGGSANTEAFF.

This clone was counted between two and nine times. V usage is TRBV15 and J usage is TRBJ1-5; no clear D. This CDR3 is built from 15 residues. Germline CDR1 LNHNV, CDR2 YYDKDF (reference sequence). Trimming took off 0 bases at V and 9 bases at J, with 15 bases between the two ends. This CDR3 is CATSRDIQADSPQHF. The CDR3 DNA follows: TGTGCCACCAGCAGAGATATCCAGGCCGATTCGCCCCAGCATTTT.

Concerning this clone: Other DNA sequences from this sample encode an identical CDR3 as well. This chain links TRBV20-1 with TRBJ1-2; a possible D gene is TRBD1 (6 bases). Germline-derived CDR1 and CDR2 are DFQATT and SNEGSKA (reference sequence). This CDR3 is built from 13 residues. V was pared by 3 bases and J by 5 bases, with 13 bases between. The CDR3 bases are TGCAGTGCTAGTGGCAGGGGTGGATATGGCTACACCTTC. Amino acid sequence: CSASGRGGYGYTF.